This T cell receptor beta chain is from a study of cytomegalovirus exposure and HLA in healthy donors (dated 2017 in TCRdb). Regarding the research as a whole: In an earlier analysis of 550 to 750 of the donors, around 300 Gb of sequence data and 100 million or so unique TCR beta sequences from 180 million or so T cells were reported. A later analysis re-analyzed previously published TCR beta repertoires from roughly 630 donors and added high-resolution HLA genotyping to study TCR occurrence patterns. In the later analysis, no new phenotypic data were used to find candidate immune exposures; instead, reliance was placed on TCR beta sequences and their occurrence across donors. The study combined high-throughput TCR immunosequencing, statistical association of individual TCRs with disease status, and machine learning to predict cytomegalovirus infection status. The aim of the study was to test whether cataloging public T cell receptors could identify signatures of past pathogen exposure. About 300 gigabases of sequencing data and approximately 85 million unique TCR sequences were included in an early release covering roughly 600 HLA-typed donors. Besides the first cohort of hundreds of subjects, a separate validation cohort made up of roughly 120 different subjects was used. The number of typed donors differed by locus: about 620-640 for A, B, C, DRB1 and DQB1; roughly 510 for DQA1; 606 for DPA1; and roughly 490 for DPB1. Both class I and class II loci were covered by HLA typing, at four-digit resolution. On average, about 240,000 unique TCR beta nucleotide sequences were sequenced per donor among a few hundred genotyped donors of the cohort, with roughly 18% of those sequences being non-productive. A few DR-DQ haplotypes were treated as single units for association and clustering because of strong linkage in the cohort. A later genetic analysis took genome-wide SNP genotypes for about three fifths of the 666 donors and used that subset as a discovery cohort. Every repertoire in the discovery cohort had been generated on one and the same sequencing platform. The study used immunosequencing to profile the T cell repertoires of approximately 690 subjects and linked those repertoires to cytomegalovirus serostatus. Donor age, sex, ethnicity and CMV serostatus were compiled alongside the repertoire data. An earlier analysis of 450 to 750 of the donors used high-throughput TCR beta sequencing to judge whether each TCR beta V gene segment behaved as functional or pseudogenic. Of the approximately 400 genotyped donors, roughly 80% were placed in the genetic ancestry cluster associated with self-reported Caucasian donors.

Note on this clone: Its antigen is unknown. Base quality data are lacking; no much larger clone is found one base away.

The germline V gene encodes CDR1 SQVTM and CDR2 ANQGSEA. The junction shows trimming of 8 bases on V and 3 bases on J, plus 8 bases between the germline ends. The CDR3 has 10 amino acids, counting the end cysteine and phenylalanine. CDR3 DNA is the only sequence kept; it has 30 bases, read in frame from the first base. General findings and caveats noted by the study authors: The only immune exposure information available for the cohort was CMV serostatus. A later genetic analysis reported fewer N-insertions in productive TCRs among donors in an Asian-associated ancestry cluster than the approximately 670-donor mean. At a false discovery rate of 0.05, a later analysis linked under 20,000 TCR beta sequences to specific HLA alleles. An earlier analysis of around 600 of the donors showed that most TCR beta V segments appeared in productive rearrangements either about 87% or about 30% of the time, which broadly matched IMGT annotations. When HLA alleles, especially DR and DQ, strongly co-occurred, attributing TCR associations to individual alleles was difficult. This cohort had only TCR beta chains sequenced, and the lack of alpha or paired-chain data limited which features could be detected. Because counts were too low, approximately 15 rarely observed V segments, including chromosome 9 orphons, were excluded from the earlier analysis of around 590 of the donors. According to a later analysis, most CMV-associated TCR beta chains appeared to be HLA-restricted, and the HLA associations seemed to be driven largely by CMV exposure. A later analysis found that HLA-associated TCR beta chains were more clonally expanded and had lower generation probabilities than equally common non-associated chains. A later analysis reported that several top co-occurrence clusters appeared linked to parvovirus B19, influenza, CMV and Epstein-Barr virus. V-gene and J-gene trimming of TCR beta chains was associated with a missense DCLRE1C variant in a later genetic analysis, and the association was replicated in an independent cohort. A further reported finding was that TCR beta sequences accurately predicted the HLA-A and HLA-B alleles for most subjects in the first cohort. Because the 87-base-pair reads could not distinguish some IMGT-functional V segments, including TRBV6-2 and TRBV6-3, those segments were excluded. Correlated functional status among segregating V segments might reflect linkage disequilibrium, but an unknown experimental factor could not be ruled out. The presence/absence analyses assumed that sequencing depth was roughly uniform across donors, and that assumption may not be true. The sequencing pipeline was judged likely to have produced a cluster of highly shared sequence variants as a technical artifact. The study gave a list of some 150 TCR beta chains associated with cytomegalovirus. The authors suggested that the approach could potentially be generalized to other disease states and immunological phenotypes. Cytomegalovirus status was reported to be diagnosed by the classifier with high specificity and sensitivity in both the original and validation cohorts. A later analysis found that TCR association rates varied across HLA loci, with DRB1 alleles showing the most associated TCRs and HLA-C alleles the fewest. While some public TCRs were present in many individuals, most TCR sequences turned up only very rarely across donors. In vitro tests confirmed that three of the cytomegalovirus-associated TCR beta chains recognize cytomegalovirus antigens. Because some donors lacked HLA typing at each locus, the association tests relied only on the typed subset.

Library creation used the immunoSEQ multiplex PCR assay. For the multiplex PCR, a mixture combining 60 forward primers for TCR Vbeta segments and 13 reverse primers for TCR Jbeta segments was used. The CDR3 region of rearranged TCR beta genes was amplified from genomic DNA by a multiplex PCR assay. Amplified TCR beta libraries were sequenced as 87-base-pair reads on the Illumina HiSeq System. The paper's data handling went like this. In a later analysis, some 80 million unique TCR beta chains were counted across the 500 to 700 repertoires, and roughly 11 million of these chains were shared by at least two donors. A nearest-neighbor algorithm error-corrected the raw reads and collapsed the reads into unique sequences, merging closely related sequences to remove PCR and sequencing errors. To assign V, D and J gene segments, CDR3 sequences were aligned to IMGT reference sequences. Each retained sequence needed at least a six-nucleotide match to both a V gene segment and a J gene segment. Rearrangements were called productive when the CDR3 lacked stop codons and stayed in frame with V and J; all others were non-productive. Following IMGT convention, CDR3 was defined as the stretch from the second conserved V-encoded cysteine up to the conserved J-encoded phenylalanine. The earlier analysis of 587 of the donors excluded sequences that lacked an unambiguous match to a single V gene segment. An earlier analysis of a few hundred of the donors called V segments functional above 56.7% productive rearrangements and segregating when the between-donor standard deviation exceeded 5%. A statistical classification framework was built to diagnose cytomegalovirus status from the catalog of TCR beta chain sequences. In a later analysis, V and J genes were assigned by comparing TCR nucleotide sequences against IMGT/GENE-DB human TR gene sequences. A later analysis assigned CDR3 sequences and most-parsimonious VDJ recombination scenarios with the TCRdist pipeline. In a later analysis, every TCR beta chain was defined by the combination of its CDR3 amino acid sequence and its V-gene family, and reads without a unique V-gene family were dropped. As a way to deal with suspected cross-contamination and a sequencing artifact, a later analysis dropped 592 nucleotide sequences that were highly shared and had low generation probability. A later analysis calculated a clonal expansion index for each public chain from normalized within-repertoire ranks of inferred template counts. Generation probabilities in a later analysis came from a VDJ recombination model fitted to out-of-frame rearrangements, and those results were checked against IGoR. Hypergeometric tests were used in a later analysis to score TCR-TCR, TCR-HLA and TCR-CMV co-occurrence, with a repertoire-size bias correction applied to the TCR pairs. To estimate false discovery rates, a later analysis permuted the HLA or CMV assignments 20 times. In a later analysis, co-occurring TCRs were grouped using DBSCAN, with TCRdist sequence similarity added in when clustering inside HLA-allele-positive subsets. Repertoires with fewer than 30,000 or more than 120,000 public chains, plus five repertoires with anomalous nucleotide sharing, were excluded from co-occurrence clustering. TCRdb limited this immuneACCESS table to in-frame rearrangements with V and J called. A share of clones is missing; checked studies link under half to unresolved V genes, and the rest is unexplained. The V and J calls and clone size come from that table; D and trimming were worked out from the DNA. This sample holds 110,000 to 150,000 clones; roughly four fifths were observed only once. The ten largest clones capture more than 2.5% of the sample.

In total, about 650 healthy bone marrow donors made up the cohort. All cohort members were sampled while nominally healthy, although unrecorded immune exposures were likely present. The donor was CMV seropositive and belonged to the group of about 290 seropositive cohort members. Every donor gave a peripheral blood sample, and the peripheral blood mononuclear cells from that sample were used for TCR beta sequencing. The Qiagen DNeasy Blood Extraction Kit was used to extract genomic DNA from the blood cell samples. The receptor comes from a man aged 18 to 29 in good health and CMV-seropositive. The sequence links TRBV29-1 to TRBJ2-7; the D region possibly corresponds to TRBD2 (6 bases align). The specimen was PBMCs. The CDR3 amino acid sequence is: CSYGGYEQYF. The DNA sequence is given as TGCAGCTACGGGGGCTACGAGCAGTACTTC.